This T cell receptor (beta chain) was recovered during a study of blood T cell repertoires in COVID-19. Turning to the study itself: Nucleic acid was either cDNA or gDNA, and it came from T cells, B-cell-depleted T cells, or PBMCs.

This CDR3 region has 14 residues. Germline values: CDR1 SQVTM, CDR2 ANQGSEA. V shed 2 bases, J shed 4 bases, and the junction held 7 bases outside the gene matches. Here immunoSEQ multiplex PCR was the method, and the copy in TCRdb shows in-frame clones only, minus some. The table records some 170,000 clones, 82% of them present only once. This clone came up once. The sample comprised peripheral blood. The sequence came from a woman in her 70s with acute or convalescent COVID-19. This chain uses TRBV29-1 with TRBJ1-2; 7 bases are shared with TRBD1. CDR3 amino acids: CSVELRGKFYGYTF. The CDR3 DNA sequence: TGCAGCGTTGAACTCAGGGGGAAGTTCTATGGCTACACCTTC.